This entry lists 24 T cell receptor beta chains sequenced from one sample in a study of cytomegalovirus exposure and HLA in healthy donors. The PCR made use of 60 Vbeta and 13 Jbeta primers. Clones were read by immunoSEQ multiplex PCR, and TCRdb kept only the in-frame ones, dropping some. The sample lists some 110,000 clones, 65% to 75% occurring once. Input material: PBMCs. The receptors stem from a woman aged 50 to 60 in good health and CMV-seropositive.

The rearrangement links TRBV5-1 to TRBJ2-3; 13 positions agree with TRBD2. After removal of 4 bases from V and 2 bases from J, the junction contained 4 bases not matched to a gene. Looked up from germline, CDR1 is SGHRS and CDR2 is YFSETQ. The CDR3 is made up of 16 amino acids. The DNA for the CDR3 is TGCGCCAGCAGCGGGGGACTAGCGGGGTCCACAGATACGCAGTATTTT. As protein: CASSGGLAGSTDTQYF.

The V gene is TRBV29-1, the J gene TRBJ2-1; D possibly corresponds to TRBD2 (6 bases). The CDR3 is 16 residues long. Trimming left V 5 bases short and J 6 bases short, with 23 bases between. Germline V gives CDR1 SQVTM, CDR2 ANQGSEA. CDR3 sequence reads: CSVLGITGLPGNEQFF. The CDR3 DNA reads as TGCAGCGTTTTGGGAATCACGGGACTCCCGGGCAATGAGCAGTTCTTC.

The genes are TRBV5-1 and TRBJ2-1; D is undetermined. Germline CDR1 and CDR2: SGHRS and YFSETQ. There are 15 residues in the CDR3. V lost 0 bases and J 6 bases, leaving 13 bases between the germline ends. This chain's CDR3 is CASSLVGQVFNEQFF. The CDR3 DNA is TGCGCCAGCAGCTTGGTTGGGCAGGTTTTCAATGAGCAGTTCTTC.

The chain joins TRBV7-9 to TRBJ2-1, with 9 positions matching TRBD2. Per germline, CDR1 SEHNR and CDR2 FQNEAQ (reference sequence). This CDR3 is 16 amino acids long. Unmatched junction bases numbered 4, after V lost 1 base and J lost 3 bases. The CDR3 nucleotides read TGTGCCAGCAGCTTAGTATTAGCGGGGGACTACAATGAGCAGTTCTTC. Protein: CASSLVLAGDYNEQFF.

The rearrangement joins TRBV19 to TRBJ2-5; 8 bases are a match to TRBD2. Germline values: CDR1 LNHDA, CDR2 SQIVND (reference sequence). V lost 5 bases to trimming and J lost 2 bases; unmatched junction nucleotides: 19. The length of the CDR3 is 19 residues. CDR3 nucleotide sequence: TGTGCCAGTAGTTCATCTGGGACTAGATCCGTTTGGGGGCAAGAGACCCAGTACTTC. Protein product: CASSSSGTRSVWGQETQYF.

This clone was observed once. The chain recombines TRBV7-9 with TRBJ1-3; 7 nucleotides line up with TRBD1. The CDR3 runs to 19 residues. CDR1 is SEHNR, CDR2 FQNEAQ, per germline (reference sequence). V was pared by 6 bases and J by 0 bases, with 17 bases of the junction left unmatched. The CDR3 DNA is TGTGCCAGCAGGAATAAGGGGGGCTGGACAGGCATCTCTGGAAACACCATATATTTT. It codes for CASRNKGGWTGISGNTIYF. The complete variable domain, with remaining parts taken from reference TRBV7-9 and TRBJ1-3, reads DTGVSQNPRHKITKRGQNVTFRCDPISEHNRLYWYRQTLGQGPEFLTYFQNEAQLEKSRLLSDRFSAERPKGSFSTLEIQRTEQGDSAMYLCASRNKGGWTGISGNTIYFGEGSWLTVV.

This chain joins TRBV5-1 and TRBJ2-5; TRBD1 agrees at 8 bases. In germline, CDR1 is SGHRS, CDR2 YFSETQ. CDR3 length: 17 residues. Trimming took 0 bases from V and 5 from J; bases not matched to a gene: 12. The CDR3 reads CASSLDVLAGGMETQYF. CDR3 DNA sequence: TGCGCCAGCAGCTTGGATGTCTTGGCAGGGGGCATGGAGACCCAGTACTTC.

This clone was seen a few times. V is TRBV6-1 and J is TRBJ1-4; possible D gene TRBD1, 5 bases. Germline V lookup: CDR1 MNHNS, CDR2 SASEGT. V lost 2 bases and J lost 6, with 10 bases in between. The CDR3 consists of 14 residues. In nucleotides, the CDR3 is TGTGCCAGCAGTGAACCAAGGGGTCATGAAAAACTGTTTTTT. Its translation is CASSEPRGHEKLFF.

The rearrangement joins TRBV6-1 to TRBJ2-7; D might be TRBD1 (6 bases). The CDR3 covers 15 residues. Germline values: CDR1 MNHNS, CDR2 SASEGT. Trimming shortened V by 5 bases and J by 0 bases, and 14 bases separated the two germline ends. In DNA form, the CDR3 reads TGTGCCAGCAGTAGGACGGGACATAACTCCTACGAGCAGTACTTC. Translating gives CASSRTGHNSYEQYF.

CDR3 coding DNA: TGTGCCAGCAGCCCTACTAGCGGGGGACCGAACACCGGGGAGCTGTTTTTT. Translation: CASSPTSGGPNTGELFF. This chain links TRBV5-6 with TRBJ2-2; 11 nucleotides match TRBD2. Trimming at V came to 4 bases and at J to 0 bases, leaving 5 bases not matched to a gene. CDR3 length equals 17 residues. Germline V gene data show CDR1 as SGHDT and CDR2 as YYEEEE.

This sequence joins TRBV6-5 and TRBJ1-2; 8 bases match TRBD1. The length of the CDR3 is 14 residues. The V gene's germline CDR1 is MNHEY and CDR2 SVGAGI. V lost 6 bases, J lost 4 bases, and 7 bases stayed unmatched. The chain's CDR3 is CASRKDRAVYGYTF. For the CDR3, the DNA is TGTGCCAGCAGGAAGGACAGGGCAGTCTATGGCTACACCTTC.

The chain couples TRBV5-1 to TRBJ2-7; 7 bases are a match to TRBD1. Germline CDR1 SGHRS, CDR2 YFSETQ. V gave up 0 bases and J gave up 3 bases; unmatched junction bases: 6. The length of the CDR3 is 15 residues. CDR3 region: CASSLEGTAIYEQYF. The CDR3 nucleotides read TGCGCCAGCAGCTTGGAGGGGACAGCCATCTACGAGCAGTACTTC.

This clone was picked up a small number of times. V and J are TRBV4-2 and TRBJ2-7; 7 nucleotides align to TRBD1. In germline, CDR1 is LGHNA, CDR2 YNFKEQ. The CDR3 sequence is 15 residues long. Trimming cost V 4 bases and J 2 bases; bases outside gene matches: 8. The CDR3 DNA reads TGTGCCAGCAGCCTGGGGACAGTAGGTACCTACGAGCAGTACTTC. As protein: CASSLGTVGTYEQYF.

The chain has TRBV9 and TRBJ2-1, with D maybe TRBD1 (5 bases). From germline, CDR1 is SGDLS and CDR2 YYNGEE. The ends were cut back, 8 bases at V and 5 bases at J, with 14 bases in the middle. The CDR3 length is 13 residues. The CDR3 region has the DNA TGTGCCAGGGGGCAGGGTCTTAACAATGAGCAGTTCTTC. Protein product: CARGQGLNNEQFF. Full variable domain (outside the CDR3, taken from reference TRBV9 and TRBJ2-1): DSGVTQTPKHLITATGQRVTLRCSPRSGDLSVYWYQQSLDQGLQFLIQYYNGEERAKGNILERFSAQQFPDLHSELNLSSLELGDSALYFCARGQGLNNEQFFGPGTRLTVL.

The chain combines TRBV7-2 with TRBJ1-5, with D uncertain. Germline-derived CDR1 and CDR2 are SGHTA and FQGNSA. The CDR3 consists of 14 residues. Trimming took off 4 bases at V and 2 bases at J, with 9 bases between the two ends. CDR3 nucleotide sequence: TGTGCCAGCAGCTCTGGAGAGGGCAATCAGCCCCAGCATTTT. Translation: CASSSGEGNQPQHF.

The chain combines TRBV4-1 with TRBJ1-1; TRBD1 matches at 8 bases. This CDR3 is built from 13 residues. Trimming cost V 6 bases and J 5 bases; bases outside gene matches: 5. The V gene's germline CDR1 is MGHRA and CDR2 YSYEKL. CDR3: CASRGHRGTEAFF. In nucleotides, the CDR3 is TGCGCCAGCAGGGGCCACAGGGGGACTGAAGCTTTCTTT.

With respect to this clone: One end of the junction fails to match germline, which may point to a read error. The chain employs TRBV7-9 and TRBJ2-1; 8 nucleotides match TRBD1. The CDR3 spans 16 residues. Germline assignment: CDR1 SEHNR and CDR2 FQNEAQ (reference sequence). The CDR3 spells CSSSKIGQGLYNEQFF. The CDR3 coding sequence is TGTTCCAGCAGCAAGATTGGACAGGGACTCTACAATGAGCAGTTCTTC.

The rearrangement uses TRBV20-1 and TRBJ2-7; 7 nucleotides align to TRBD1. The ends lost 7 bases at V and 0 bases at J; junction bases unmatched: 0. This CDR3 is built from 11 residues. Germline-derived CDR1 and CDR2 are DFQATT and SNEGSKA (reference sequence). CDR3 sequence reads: CSGQGSYEQYF. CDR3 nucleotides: TGCAGTGGACAGGGCTCCTACGAGCAGTACTTC.

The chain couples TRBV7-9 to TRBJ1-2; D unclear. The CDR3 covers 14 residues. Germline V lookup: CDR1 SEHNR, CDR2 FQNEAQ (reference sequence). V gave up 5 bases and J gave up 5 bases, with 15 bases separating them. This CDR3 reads CASSEYETTYGYTF. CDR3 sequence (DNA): TGTGCCAGCAGCGAATACGAAACTACGTATGGCTACACCTTC.

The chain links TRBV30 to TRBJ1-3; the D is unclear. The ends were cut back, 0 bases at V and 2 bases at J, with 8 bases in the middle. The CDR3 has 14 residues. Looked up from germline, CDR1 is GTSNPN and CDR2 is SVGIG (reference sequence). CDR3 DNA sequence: TGTGCCTGGAGTGTCGCAGGAACTGGAAACACCATATATTTT. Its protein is CAWSVAGTGNTIYF.

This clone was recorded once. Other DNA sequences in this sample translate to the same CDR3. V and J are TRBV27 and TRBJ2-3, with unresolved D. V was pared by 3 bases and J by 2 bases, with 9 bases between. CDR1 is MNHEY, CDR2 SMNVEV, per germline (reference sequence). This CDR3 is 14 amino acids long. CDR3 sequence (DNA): TGTGCCAGCAGTTTTAGCCTGAACACAGATACGCAGTATTTT. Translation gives CASSFSLNTDTQYF.

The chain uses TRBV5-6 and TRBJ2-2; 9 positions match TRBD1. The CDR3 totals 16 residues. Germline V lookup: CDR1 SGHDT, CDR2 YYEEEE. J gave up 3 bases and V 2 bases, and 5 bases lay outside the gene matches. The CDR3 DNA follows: TGTGCCAGCAGCTTCGGGACAGGGAGGGACACCGGGGAGCTGTTTTTT. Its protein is CASSFGTGRDTGELFF.

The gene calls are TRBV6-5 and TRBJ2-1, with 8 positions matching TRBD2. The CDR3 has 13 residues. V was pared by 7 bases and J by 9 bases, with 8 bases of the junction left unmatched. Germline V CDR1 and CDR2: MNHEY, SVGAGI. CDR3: CASTGLARGEQFF. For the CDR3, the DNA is TGTGCCAGCACCGGACTAGCTCGGGGTGAGCAGTTCTTC.

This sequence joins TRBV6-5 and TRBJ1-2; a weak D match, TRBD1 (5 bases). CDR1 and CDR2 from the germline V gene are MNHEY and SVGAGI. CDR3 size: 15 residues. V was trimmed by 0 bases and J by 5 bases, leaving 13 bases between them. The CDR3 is CASSYSRSRVYGYTF. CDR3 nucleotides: TGTGCCAGCAGTTACTCCCGGAGCAGGGTTTATGGCTACACCTTC.